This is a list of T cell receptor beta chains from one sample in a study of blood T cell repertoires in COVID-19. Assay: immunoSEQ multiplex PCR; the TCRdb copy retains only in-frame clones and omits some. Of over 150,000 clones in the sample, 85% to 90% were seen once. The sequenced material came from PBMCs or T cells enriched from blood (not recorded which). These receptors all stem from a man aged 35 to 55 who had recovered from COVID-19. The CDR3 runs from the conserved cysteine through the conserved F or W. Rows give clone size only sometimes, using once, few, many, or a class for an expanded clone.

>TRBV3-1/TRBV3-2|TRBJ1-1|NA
CASKVSVGLNTEAFF
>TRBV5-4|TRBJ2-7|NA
CASTPTVDRDHEQYF
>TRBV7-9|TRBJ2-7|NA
CATRRTGVNEQYF
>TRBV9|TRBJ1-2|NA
CASSVGGGLYGYTF
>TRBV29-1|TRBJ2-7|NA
CSVVSGQGPEQYF
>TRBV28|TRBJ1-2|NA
CASNSPPGGYTF
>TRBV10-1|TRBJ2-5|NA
CASSELRGLSETQYF
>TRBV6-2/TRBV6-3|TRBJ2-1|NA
CASNYQRGYNEQFF
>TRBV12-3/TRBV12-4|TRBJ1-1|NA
CASTPGRGTEAFF
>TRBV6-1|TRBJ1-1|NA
CASSEVRQETAEAFF
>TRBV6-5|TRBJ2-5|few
CASSYSQAQETQYF
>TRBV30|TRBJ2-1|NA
CALQGVSSYNEQFF